This T cell receptor beta chain was documented in a study of siplizumab effects on memory and regulatory T cells. TCRdb's copy holds only in-frame clones and misses some; the assay was immunoSEQ multiplex PCR. Among approximately 82,000 clones listed, 80% to 90% were seen once. This CDR3 region has 13 residues. V shed 6 bases and J 6 bases; nucleotides not matched to a gene: 5. Germline V gives CDR1 ENHRY, CDR2 SYGVKD. The rearrangement uses TRBV10-3 and TRBJ1-5; 7 nucleotides match TRBD1. Sequencing input: Tregs sorted from blood. The receptor was derived from a human donor in good health. The CDR3 region is CAISQRQGQPQHF. CDR3 sequence (DNA): TGTGCCATCAGCCAACGACAGGGTCAGCCCCAGCATTTT.